This TCR beta chain stems from a study of regulatory T cells in long-lasting Graves disease. Notes on the study in general: TCR diversity was lower in persistent Graves' patients (versus newly diagnosed ones). Persistent disease exhibited a predilection for TRBV28, TRBJ1-2 and TRBJ2-5.

Arm-PCR of CDR3 regions and iRepertoire HTBI primers were the basis on which TCR beta libraries were built. TCRdb passed the multiplex PCR reads through MiXCR, listing each CDR3 protein once. The profile shows under 700,000 distinct CDR3 sequences, about 15% of them singletons. V was cut by 4 bases and J by 6 bases, with 16 bases left in between. This CDR3 is built from 15 residues. The time point here: newly diagnosed GD, antithyroid drugs for less than 3 months. RNA extracted from PBMCs served as the sequencing template. This clonotype was detected many times. Its cognate antigen is unknown. These sequences were also reported in another study, on T cells in Graves' hyperthyroidism and ophthalmopathy. From that report: In the first-round RT-PCR of the TCR CDR3, the HTBI primer set was used. Ophthalmopathy was separated from stable hyperthyroidism by a 13 V-J model.

Material: peripheral blood mononuclear cells (PBMCs), obtained at new diagnosis, from a patient treated with antithyroid drugs. This TCR was recovered from a woman aged 40 to 65 with Graves disease. The gene calls are TRBV12-3 or TRBV12-4 and TRBJ1-5; the D is unclear. The CDR3 loop reads CASSSQGPIVQPQHF. The CDR3 bases are TGTGCCAGCAGTTCCCAAGGGCCAATTGTTCAGCCCCAGCATTTT.